The text below deals with one T cell receptor beta chain. This specimen comes from a study of T cells in Graves' hyperthyroidism and ophthalmopathy. TCR beta CDR3 sequences were amplified from RNA transcripts. With the HTBI primer set, the TCR CDR3 went through a first round of RT-PCR. One entry per CDR3 protein results from TCRdb running MiXCR on the multiplex PCR reads. The table has under 350,000 distinct CDR3 sequences, approximately 15% seen once. The CDR3 covers 14 residues. CDR1 and CDR2 from the germline V gene are MNHNS and SASEGT. Losses at the gene ends were 7 bases for V and 1 base for J; bases not matched to a gene: 6.

Sequenced material: blood. The sequence derives from a woman aged 55-75 years with Graves' ophthalmopathy. The chain has TRBV6-1 and TRBJ1-2; 7 positions match TRBD1. The chain's CDR3 is CASKGQRVNYGYTF. CDR3 sequence (DNA): TGTGCCAGCAAGGGACAGAGAGTTAACTATGGCTACACCTTC.